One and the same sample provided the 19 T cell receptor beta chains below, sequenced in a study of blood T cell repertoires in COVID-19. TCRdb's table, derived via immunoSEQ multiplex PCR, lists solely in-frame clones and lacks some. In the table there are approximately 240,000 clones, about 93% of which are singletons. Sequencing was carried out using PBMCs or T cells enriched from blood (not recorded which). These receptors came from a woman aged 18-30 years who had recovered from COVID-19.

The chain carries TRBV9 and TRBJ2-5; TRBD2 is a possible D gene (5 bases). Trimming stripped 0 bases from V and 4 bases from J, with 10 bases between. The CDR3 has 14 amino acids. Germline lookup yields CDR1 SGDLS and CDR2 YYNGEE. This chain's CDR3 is CASSVAARGETQYF. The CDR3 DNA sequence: TGTGCCAGCAGCGTAGCAGCCCGGGGAGAGACCCAGTACTTC.

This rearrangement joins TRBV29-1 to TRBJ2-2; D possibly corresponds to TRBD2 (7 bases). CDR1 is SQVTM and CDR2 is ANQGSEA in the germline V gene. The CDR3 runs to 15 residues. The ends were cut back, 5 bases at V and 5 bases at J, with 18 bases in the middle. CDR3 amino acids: CSVLARRGGTGELFF. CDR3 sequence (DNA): TGCAGCGTTTTGGCCCGCAGGGGAGGGACCGGGGAGCTGTTTTTT.

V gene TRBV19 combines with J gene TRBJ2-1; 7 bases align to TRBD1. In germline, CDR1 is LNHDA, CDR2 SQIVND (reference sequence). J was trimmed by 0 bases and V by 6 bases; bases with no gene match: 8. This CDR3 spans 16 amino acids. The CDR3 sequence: CASSPNTGVSYNEQFF. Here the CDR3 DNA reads TGTGCCAGTAGCCCCAACACAGGGGTCTCCTACAATGAGCAGTTCTTC.

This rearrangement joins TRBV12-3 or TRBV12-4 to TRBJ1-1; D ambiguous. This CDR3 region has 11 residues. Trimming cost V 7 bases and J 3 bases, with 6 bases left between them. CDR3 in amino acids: CASTRYTEAFF. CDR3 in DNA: TGTGCCAGCACCAGGTACACTGAAGCTTTCTTT.

The CDR3 region is CASSILFSGSGSYEQYF. As DNA, the CDR3 is TGTGCCAGTAGTATTCTCTTTTCAGGTAGCGGGAGTTACGAGCAGTACTTC. The chain joins TRBV19 to TRBJ2-7; 9 nucleotides line up with TRBD2. The CDR3 extends over 17 amino acids. Germline loops: CDR1 LNHDA, CDR2 SQIVND (reference sequence). Germline trimming cut 3 bases from V and 4 bases from J; bases unmatched to any gene: 13.

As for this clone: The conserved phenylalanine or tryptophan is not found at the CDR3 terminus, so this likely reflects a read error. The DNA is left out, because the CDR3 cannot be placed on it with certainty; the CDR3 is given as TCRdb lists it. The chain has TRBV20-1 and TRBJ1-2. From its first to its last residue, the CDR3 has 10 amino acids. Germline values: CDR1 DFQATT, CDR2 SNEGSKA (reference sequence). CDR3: CSAIYGGAVV.

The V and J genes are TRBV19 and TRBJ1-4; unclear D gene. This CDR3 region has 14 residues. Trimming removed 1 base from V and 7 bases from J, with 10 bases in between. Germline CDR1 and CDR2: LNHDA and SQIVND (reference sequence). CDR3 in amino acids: CASSIVSGSEKLFF. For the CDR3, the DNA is TGTGCCAGTAGTATAGTCTCGGGGAGTGAAAAACTGTTTTTT. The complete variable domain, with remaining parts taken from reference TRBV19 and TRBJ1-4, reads DGGITQSPKYLFRKEGQNVTLSCEQNLNHDAMYWYRQDPGQGLRLIYYSQIVNDFQKGDIAEGYSVSREKKESFPLTVTSAQKNPTAFYLCASSIVSGSEKLFFGSGTQLSVL.

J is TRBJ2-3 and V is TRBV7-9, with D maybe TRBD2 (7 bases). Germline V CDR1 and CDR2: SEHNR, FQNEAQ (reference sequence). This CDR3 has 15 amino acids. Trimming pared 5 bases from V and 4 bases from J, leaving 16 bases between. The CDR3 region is CASSLWAGAADTQYF. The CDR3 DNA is TGTGCCAGCAGCCTCTGGGCGGGGGCGGCAGATACGCAGTATTTT.

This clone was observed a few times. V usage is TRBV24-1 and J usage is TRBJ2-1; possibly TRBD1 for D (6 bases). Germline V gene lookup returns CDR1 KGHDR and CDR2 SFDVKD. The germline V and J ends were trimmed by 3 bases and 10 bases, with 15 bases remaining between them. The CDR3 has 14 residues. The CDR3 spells CATSDPGQTEEQFF. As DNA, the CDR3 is TGTGCCACCAGTGATCCAGGACAGACCGAAGAGCAGTTCTTC.

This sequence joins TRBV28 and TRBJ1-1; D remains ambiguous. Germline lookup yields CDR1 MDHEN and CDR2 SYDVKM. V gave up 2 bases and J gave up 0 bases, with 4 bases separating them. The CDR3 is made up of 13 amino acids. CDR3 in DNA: TGTGCCAGCAGTTTACAGATGAACACTGAAGCTTTCTTT. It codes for CASSLQMNTEAFF. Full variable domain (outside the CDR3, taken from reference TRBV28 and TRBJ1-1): DVKVTQSSRYLVKRTGEKVFLECVQDMDHENMFWYRQDPGLGLRLIYFSYDVKMKEKGDIPEGYSVSREKKERFSLILESASTNQTSMYLCASSLQMNTEAFFGQGTRLTVV.

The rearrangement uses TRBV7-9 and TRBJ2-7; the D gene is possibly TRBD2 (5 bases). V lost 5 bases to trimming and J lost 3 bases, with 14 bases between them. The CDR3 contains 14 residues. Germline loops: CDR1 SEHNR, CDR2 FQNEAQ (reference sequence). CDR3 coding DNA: TGTGCCAGCAGCCCACGGGATCTAGGCTACGAGCAGTACTTC. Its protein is CASSPRDLGYEQYF.

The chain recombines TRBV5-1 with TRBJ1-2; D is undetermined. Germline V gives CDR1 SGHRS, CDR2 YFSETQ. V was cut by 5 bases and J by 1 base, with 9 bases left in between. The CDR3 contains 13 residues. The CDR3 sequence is CASSITVNYGYTF. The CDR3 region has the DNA TGCGCCAGCAGTATAACGGTTAACTATGGCTACACCTTC.

The CDR3 is CASSRRMGTSAGYEQYF. Written as DNA, the CDR3 is TGTGCCAGCAGCCGCCGTATGGGGACTAGCGCGGGTTACGAGCAGTACTTC. The genes are TRBV27 and TRBJ2-7; 10 bases fit TRBD2. J lost 4 bases, V lost 6 bases, and 15 bases had no gene match. Germline assignment: CDR1 MNHEY and CDR2 SMNVEV (reference sequence). The CDR3 is 17 amino acids.

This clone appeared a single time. CDR3 region: CSGGREGYTF. CDR3 coding DNA: TGCAGTGGGGGCAGGGAAGGCTACACCTTC. The V and J genes are TRBV20-1 and TRBJ1-2, with TRBD1 as a possible D gene (5 bases). The CDR3 loop spans 10 amino acids. Germline V lookup: CDR1 DFQATT, CDR2 SNEGSKA (reference sequence). The V gene lost 7 bases and the J gene lost 8 bases, with 11 bases spanning the gap.

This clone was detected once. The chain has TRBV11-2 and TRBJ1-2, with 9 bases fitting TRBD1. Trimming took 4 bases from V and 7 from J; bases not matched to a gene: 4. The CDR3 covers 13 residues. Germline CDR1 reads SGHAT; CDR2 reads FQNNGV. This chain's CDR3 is CASSSDRGGGYTF. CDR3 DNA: TGTGCCAGCAGCTCGGACAGGGGAGGTGGCTACACCTTC.

CDR3 loop: CASSKRGPGELFF. The CDR3 nucleotides are TGTGCCAGCAGCAAACGGGGTCCCGGGGAGCTGTTTTTT. The J gene is TRBJ2-2, the V gene TRBV21-1; the table's D gene call, TRBD2, was not cross checked with the DNA. TRBV21-1 is noted as a pseudogene. CDR3 length equals 13 residues.

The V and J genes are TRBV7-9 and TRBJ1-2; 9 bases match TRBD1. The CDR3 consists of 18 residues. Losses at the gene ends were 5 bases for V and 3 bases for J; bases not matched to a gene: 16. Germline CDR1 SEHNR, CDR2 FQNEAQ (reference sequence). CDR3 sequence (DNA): TGTGCCAGCAGCCAGCAGGGACAGGGTGTTTTAGGGGACTATGGCTACACCTTC. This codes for CASSQQGQGVLGDYGYTF.

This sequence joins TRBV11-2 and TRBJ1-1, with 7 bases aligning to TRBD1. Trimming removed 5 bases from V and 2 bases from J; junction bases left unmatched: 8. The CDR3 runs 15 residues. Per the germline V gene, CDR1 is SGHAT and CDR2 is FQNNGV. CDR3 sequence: CASSTRQGRNTEAFF. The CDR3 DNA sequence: TGTGCCAGCAGCACACGACAGGGTCGAAACACTGAAGCTTTCTTT.

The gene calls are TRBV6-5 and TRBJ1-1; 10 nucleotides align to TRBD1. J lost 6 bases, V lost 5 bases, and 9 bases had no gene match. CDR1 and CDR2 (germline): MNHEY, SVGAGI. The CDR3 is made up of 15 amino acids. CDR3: CASSHGGTGASEAFF. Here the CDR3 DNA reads TGTGCCAGCAGTCATGGGGGGACAGGGGCCTCTGAAGCTTTCTTT.